What follows describes a single T cell receptor beta chain. Its cognate antigen has yet to be identified. Per-base quality was not reported, and no clone a single base away is much larger than it. This sample is part of a study of shared clonotypes between healthy human individuals (TCRdb year 2020). Some background on the complete study: The cohort comprised a couple of women and three men aged 18 to 49 years. For each donor, three plates each were used for CD4 naive and CD4 memory, two plates were used for CD8 naive, and one plate was used for CD8 memory. The study deeply sequenced blood TCR repertoires of 5 or 6 healthy adults to estimate repertoire size and the extent of clonotype sharing between individuals. Different laboratories and diverse techniques were used to prepare libraries and sequence TCR repertoires, to increase sequencing depth and limit assay-specific biases. Each donor's leukapheresis produced roughly between about 0.8 and 8.9 billion PBMCs.

Counted from cysteine to phenylalanine, this CDR3 has 14 amino acids. Only CDR3 DNA remains: 42 bases, in frame from the first base. The germline V and J ends show losses of 0 bases and 12 bases respectively, and no gene match explains 4 bases of the junction. CDR1 is given as MNHEY and CDR2 as SVGAGI, both from the germline V gene. The full study reports these points: Pairwise subsampling indicated that sequencing depth was expected to affect the degree of clonotype sharing among donors. Sharing across a handful of donors was observed for approximately 4.6% of naive CD4, 3.5% of naive CD8, 2% to 2.5% of memory CD4, and about 0.39% of memory CD8 clonotypes. Sampling was restricted to blood, and TCR repertoires in tissues likely differ from the TCR repertoires found in blood. The small number of donors limited the genetic and exposure-history diversity represented. Rarefaction of sorted-subset datasets indicated incomplete sequencing despite the large sequencing depth. Larger estimated clonotype richness was generally found for naive subsets than for memory subsets. Compared with non-shared clonotypes, the clonotypes found in all four sorted-subset donors had higher generation probabilities.

CD8 naive samples were CD45RO-negative cells positively selected for CCR7, giving a CD45RA+CCR7+ population that excluded TemRA cells. The donors were healthy, HIV-negative adults with no recently reported acute infections or vaccinations. Only Caucasian adults living in Nashville, Tennessee, USA were represented among the donors. After blood collection by leukapheresis, PBMCs were isolated using Ficoll-Histopaque density gradient centrifugation and then cryopreserved in the vapor phase of liquid nitrogen. Analytical flow cytometry was used to check the purity and quantity of each magnetically sorted T cell population. Each sorted fraction had its genomic DNA isolated and then quantified by UV absorbance on a Nanodrop 2000c. Using the deep immunoSEQ assay, TCR CDR3 regions were amplified from genomic DNA by multiplex PCR. Genomic DNA extracted from each cell subset was distributed evenly over all wells of several immunoSEQ 96-well plates, and each plate served as one replicate. For sorted subsets, each replicate PCR was loaded with about 0.2 ug genomic DNA, equivalent to 25,000 to 35,000 T cell genomes. Purified libraries were measured with a Qubit 3.0 fluorometer, size-checked on a Bioanalyzer 2100, and measured again with the KAPA Library Quantification kit. A separate single-read 150-cycle Illumina NextSeq 550 flow cell was used to sequence each immunoSEQ 96-well plate. The paper's processing steps were these. Because the immunoSEQ output held only junctional sequences and lacked quality scores, the filtering could not match the filtering applied to full-length reads. Sequences were annotated with PyIR, a Python wrapper for IgBLAST v1.9, using IMGT germline references to assign V/J genes and CDR3. Any read was removed if the V/J assignment was weak (E-value above 1e-6), the CDR3 was missing, or the read contained stop codons, out-of-frame junctions, or ambiguous translated residues. V3J clonotypes were defined as sequences sharing the same inferred V gene, J gene, and CDR3 amino acid sequence. Percentage overlap between repertoires was computed as shared unique clonotypes divided by the size of the smaller repertoire. Richness of each repertoire was evaluated using RTK rarefaction, the Chao1 estimator, and Recon v2.1 estimates of unobserved clonotypes. Generation probabilities for all TCRbeta clonotypes obtained by the gDNA method from four donors were computed using OLGA. This immuneACCESS table, as held by TCRdb, lists in-frame sequences with V and J called but not all clones. Of the missing ones, under half trace to an unresolved V gene in checked studies; the others have no known cause. Clone size and V and J calls were adopted from that table, with D and trimming inferred from the DNA. This sample lists more than 2 million clones; approximately 94% were detected once. About 1.1% of the sample is in the top ten clones.

The chain employs TRBV6-5 and TRBJ2-1, and TRBD2 aligns with 11 junction nucleotides. This receptor was identified in a man in his late teens or twenties in good health. Sequenced: naive CD8+ T cells sorted from blood. Reading the label with the study, this specimen's cell subset or site is: CD45RA+CCR7+. Here the CDR3 is given as CASSYSTSGVLQFF. The bases read TGTGCCAGCAGTTACTCGACTAGCGGGGTCCTGCAGTTCTTC.